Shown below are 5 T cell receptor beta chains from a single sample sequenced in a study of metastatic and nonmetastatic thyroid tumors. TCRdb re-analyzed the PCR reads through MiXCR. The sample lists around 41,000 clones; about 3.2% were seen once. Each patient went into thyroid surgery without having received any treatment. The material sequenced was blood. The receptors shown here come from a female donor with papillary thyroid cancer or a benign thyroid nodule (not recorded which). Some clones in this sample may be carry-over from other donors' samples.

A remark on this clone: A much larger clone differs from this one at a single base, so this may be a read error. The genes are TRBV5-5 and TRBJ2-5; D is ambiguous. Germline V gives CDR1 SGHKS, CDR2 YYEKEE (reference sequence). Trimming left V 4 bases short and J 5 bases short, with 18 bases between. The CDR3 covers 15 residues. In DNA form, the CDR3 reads TGTGCCAGCAGCATTAACCCCAATTTGCGGGAGACCCAGTACTTC. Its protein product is CASSINPNLRETQYF.

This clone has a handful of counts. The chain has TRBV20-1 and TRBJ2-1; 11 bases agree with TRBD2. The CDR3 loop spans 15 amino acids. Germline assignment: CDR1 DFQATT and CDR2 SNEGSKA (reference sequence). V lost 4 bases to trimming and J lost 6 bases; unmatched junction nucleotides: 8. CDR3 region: CSAKLAGDLLNEQFF. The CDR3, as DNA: TGCAGTGCTAAACTAGCGGGGGACCTTCTCAATGAGCAGTTCTTC.

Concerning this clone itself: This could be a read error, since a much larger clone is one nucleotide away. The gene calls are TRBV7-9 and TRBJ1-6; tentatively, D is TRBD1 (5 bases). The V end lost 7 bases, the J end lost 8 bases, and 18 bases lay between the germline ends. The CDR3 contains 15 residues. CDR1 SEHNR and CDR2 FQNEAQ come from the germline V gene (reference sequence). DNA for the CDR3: TGTGCCAGCAACCCGGGGGGTTTGTCCGATTCACCCCTCCACTTT. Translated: CASNPGGLSDSPLHF.

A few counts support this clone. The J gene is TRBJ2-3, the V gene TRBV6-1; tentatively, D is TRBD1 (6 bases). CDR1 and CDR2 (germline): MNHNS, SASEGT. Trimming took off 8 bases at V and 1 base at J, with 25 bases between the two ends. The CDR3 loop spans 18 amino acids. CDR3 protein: CASGPVVATGGGTDTQYF. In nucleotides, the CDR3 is TGTGCCAGCGGGCCAGTTGTGGCGACAGGTGGCGGCACAGATACGCAGTATTTT.

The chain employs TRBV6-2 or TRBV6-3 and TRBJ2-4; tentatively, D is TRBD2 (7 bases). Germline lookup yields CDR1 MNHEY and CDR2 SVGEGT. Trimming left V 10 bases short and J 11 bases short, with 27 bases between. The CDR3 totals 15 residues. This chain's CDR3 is CANRQPGPTGGVQYF. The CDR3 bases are TGTGCCAACAGACAACCCGGGCCCACGGGGGGCGTTCAGTACTTC.